The clone carrying this T cell receptor (beta chain) has a count of ten or more. The source of the sample is a study of T-cell reconstitution after alpha-beta-depleted transplantation in children. The V gene's germline CDR1 is DFQATT and CDR2 SNEGSKA (reference sequence). This CDR3 contains 14 residues. Trimming shortened V by 5 bases and J by 1 base, and 11 bases separated the two germline ends. Researchers prepared the TCRbeta library using unique molecular identifiers, the study reports. Using its own MiXCR run on the PCR reads, TCRdb lists one record per CDR3 protein. Counted here are about 340,000 distinct CDR3 sequences, 10% occurring once; the ten biggest clones make up around 2.3%.

The sequences come from PBMCs from the stem cell graft donor, collected from the stem cell graft. The chain uses TRBV20-1 and TRBJ2-2; possible D gene TRBD2, 6 bases. This clonotype originated in a human donor who donated a stem cell graft to a child with acute lymphoblastic leukemia. The CDR3 reads CSAPIGGNTGELFF. The CDR3 nucleotides read TGCAGTGCTCCCATCGGGGGGAACACCGGGGAGCTGTTTTTT.